This TCR beta chain was sequenced in a study of a mutant IDH1 vaccine in newly diagnosed glioma. Turning to the study itself: A roughly 62% male, 37.5% female split and a mean age of approximately 38 years characterized treated patients.

The V end lost 4 bases, the J end lost 11 bases, and 21 bases lay between the germline ends. Germline CDR1 reads SGHRS; CDR2 reads YFSETQ. There are 14 residues in the CDR3. Time point here: week 23, last vaccination. It was 300 ug of mutant IDH1 20-mer peptide that made up each vaccine dose, given with topical imiquimod. A note on this clone: Its matching antigen is unknown.

Assay used: immunoSEQ multiplex PCR; TCRdb lists only in-frame clones, some missing. The data contain tens of thousands of clones, approximately 80% of them singletons. Source: PBMCs, taken from a glioma patient whose treatment included an IDH1 peptide vaccine. The rearrangement joins TRBV5-1 to TRBJ1-1, with D perhaps TRBD1 (6 bases). The receptor's source is a man in his forties with glioma. The CDR3 sequence: CASSIDRTSRGAFF. DNA of the CDR3: TGCGCCAGCAGCATTGACAGGACTTCGCGTGGGGCTTTCTTT.